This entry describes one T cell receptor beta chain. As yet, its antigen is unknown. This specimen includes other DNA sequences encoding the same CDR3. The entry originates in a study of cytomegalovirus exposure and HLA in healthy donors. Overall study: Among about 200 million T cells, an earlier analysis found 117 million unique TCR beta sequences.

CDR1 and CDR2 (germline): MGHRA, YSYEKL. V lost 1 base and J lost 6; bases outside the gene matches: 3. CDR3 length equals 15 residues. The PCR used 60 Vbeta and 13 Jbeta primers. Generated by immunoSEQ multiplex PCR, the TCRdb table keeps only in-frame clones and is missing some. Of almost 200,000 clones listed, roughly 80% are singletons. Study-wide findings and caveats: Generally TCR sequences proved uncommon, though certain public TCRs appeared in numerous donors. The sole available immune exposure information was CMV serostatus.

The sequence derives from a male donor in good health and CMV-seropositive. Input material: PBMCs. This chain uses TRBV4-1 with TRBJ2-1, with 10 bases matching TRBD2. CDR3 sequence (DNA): TGCGCCAGCAGCCAAGGACTAGCGGGCCGCAATGAGCAGTTCTTC. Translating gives CASSQGLAGRNEQFF.